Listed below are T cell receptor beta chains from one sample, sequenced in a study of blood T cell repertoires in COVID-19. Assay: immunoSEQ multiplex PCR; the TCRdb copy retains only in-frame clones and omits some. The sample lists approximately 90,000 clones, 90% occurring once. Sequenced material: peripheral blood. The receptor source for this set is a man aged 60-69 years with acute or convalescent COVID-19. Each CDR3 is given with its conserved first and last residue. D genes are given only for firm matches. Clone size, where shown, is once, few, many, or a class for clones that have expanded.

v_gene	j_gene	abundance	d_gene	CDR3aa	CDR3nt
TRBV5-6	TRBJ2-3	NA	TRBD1	CASSLHTGTGSTDTQYF	TGTGCCAGCAGCTTGCACACCGGGACAGGGTCAACAGATACGCAGTATTTT
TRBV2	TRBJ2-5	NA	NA	CASKTDRKETQYF	TGTGCCAGCAAAACCGACAGGAAAGAGACCCAGTACTTC
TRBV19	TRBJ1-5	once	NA	CATRLAGTALGQPQHF	TGTGCCACCAGGCTGGCGGGCACAGCTTTGGGTCAGCCCCAGCATTTT
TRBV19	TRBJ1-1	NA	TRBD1	CASSMGQGTTEAFF	TGTGCCAGTAGTATGGGACAGGGGACCACTGAAGCTTTCTTT
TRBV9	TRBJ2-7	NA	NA	CASSVGAGAGYEQYF	TGTGCCAGCAGCGTAGGCGCAGGGGCAGGCTACGAGCAGTACTTC
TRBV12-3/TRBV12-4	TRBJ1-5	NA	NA	CASSSYSNQPQHF	TGTGCCAGCAGTTCGTATAGCAATCAGCCCCAGCATTTT
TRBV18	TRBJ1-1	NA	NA	CASSRKQRGADEAFF	TGTGCCAGCTCACGAAAGCAGCGGGGGGCGGATGAAGCTTTCTTT
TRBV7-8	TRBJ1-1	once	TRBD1	CASSFFDRGLTMNTEAFF	TGTGCCAGCAGCTTCTTCGACAGGGGCCTAACCATGAACACTGAAGCTTTCTTT
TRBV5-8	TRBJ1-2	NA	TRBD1	CASSFHGQGSGYTF	TGTGCCAGCAGCTTTCACGGACAGGGATCTGGCTACACCTTC
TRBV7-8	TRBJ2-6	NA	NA	CASSLLRHISGANVLTF	TGTGCCAGCAGCTTACTCCGACATATCTCTGGGGCCAACGTCCTGACTTTC
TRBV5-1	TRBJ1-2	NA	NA	CASSREGVTTNYGYTF	TGCGCCAGCAGCCGCGAGGGGGTGACCACTAACTATGGCTACACCTTC
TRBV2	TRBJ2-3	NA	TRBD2	CASSGASGDTDTQYF	TGTGCCAGCAGTGGGGCTAGCGGGGACACAGATACGCAGTATTTT
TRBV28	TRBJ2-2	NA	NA	CASSLVRPNTGELFF	TGTGCCAGCAGTTTGGTCAGGCCAAACACCGGGGAGCTGTTTTTT
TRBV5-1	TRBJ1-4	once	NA	CASSLERVGEKLFF	TGCGCCAGCAGCTTGGAGAGGGTTGGTGAAAAACTGTTTTTT
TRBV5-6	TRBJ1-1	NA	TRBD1	CASSLNRGFTEAFF	TGTGCCAGCAGCTTAAACAGGGGATTCACTGAAGCTTTCTTT
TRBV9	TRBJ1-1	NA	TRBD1	CASSSTGTGRSAFF	TGTGCCAGCAGTTCGACCGGGACAGGACGTTCTGCTTTCTTT
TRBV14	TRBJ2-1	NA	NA	CASSLRVSSYNEQFF	TGTGCCAGCAGCCTACGGGTGAGCTCCTACAATGAGCAGTTCTTC
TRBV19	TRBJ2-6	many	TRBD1	CASTGTESGANVLTF	TGTGCCAGTACGGGGACAGAGTCTGGGGCCAACGTCCTGACTTTC